Listed here are 18 T cell receptor beta chains from one sample, sequenced in a study of regulatory T cells in long-lasting Graves disease. According to the study, TCR beta libraries were built with iRepertoire HTBI primers and CDR3-region Arm-PCR. TCRdb redid the calling of the multiplex PCR reads with MiXCR, one entry per CDR3 protein. Among under 350,000 distinct CDR3 sequences listed, roughly a fifth were seen once. Time point reported: persistent/refractory GD, antithyroid drugs over 5 years with positive TRAb. Making the TCR library involved RNA that had been extracted from PBMCs. This specimen was peripheral blood mononuclear cells (PBMCs), taken when the disease was refractory, from a patient treated with antithyroid drugs. These receptors came from a female donor with Graves disease.

This clonotype was observed many times. This CDR3 is CASASGIPLEQYF. The DNA for the CDR3 is TGTGCCAGCGCTAGCGGGATCCCCCTCGAGCAGTACTTC. The V gene is TRBV7-9, the J gene TRBJ2-7, with TRBD2 identical over 9 bases. With V trimmed by 8 bases and J by 6 bases, 8 bases remained unmatched. The V gene's germline CDR1 is SEHNR and CDR2 FQNEAQ (reference sequence). The CDR3 sequence is 13 residues long.

The CDR3 DNA follows: TGTGCCAGCAGCCCCATCAGTCCTCAAGAGACCCAGTACTTC. Amino acids: CASSPISPQETQYF. The chain is built from TRBV7-9 and TRBJ2-5; no clear D. The CDR3 covers 14 residues. Trimming pared 5 bases from V and 2 bases from J, leaving 12 bases between. CDR1 SEHNR and CDR2 FQNEAQ come from the germline V gene (reference sequence). The full variable domain, with the rest looked up from reference TRBV7-9 and TRBJ2-5, is DTGVSQNPRHKITKRGQNVTFRCDPISEHNRLYWYRQTLGQGPEFLTYFQNEAQLEKSRLLSDRFSAERPKGSFSTLEIQRTEQGDSAMYLCASSPISPQETQYFGPGTRLLVL.

The sample holds many counts of this clonotype. The J gene is TRBJ2-7, the V gene TRBV18, with 7 bases aligning to TRBD1. Germline V gene lookup returns CDR1 KGHSH and CDR2 LQKENI. The CDR3 is 13 residues long. The junction had 6 bases not matched to a gene; V was cut back by 8 bases and J by 2 bases. CDR3 sequence: CASSPGTAYEQYF. In nucleotides, the CDR3 is TGTGCCAGCAGCCCCGGGACAGCCTACGAGCAGTACTTC. Filled out from reference TRBV18 and TRBJ2-7, the complete variable domain reads NAGVMQNPRHLVRRRGQEARLRCSPMKGHSHVYWYRQLPEEGLKFMVYLQKENIIDESGMPKERFSAEFPKEGPSILRIQQVVRGDSAAYFCASSPGTAYEQYFGPGTRLTVT.

This clonotype came up a few times. As DNA, the CDR3 is TGCAGTGCTAGGGCAGGTTGGGATAGCCCCGGGGAGCTGTTTTTT. Its protein is CSARAGWDSPGELFF. The chain carries TRBV20-1 and TRBJ2-2; no clear D gene. The CDR3 covers 15 residues. Germline loops: CDR1 DFQATT, CDR2 SNEGSKA (reference sequence). V lost 3 bases to trimming and J lost 6 bases, with 17 bases between them.

This clonotype was recorded a few times. This chain connects TRBV7-2 to TRBJ2-5; D not certain. V dropped 5 bases and J dropped 5 bases, with 9 bases sitting between them. Germline V CDR1 and CDR2: SGHTA, FQGNSA. CDR3 length: 12 residues. The CDR3 sequence: CASSEVRETQYF. The CDR3 nucleotides read TGTGCCAGCAGCGAAGTCCGGGAGACCCAGTACTTC.

The V and J genes are TRBV5-1 and TRBJ1-1; D is unresolved. The CDR3 runs to 14 residues. Trimming removed 5 bases from V and 1 base from J, with 12 bases in between. Per germline, CDR1 SGHRS and CDR2 YFSETQ. CDR3 nucleotides: TGCGCCAGCAGAAACCTCCTCGGGAACACTGAAGCTTTCTTT. Translating gives CASRNLLGNTEAFF.

J is TRBJ2-5 and V is TRBV14; D uncertain. This CDR3 region has 14 residues. V was cut by 0 bases and J by 3 bases, with 8 bases left in between. In germline, CDR1 is SGHDN, CDR2 FVKESK. CDR3: CASSQDRWKETQYF. CDR3 nucleotide sequence: TGTGCCAGCAGCCAAGATCGGTGGAAAGAGACCCAGTACTTC.

Remarks on this clonotype: This could be a read error, since a much larger clone is one nucleotide away. The chain employs TRBV30 and TRBJ1-5, with a weak D call TRBD1 (6 bases). The CDR3 loop spans 13 amino acids. Germline loops: CDR1 GTSNPN, CDR2 SVGIG (reference sequence). V lost 5 bases to trimming and J lost 4 bases, with 12 bases between them. The CDR3 nucleotides are TGTGCCTGGGGTCTGACAGGTAATCAGCCCCAGCATTTT. It is translated as CAWGLTGNQPQHF.

Many counts were recorded for this clonotype. The chain combines TRBV12-3 or TRBV12-4 with TRBJ1-1; tentatively, D is TRBD1 (5 bases). V was shortened by 7 bases and J by 12 bases, with 18 bases between the two germline ends. The CDR3 consists of 12 residues. This chain's CDR3 is CASILGTGETFF. CDR3 bases: TGTGCCAGCATACTGGGGACGGGAGAGACTTTCTTT.

V usage is TRBV20-1 and J usage is TRBJ2-5, with TRBD1 matching 12 bases. The CDR3 has 19 amino acids. The germline V gene has CDR1 DFQATT and CDR2 SNEGSKA (reference sequence). After removal of 0 bases from V and 0 bases from J, the junction contained 11 bases not matched to a gene. In nucleotides, the CDR3 is TGCAGTGCTAGAGATCTCACTAAGGGGACAGGGGGCGACCAAGAGACCCAGTACTTC. Its protein is CSARDLTKGTGGDQETQYF.

V is TRBV3-1 and J is TRBJ2-7; the D gene is possibly TRBD2 (5 bases). The V gene lost 7 bases and the J gene lost 1 base, with 17 bases spanning the gap. This CDR3 has 15 amino acids. Germline V gives CDR1 LGHDT, CDR2 YNNKEL (reference sequence). The CDR3 DNA reads as TGTGCCAGCACCCCTGGACTCGAAGGGTCCTACGAGCAGTACTTC. It specifies CASTPGLEGSYEQYF.

This clonotype was observed a handful of times. The chain is built from TRBV20-1 and TRBJ2-3; 11 bases map to TRBD2. The CDR3 is 15 residues long. V lost 4 bases to trimming and J lost 6 bases; unmatched junction nucleotides: 9. Germline-derived CDR1 and CDR2 are DFQATT and SNEGSKA (reference sequence). In nucleotides, the CDR3 is TGCAGTGCTATTTTTCCTAGCGGGGGGCGGGATACGCAGTATTTT. Amino acids: CSAIFPSGGRDTQYF.

This clonotype was picked up a small number of times. The chain recombines TRBV9 with TRBJ2-3; D is ambiguous. The germline gives CDR1 SGDLS, CDR2 YYNGEE. The CDR3 is made up of 12 amino acids. Trimming cost V 1 base and J 6 bases, with 6 bases left between them. CDR3: CASSVTEDTQYF. Here the CDR3 DNA reads TGTGCCAGCAGCGTAACAGAGGATACGCAGTATTTT.

This clonotype was counted many times. Here the CDR3 reads CASSPWTGYYEQYF. CDR3 nucleotides: TGTGCCAGCAGCCCCTGGACAGGGTATTACGAGCAGTACTTC. This rearrangement joins TRBV3-1 to TRBJ2-7, with 8 bases identical to TRBD1. Germline V gives CDR1 LGHDT, CDR2 YNNKEL (reference sequence). This CDR3 region has 14 residues. V lost 4 bases and J lost 4; bases outside the gene matches: 6.

This clonotype was detected only a few times. J is TRBJ1-6 and V is TRBV6-1; D remains unclear. From germline, CDR1 is MNHNS and CDR2 SASEGT. V lost 9 bases, J lost 0 bases, and 12 bases lay in between. The CDR3 runs 15 residues. CDR3 nucleotide sequence: TGTGCCAGTAAACCGGGCTTCTCCTATAATTCACCCCTCCACTTT. It specifies CASKPGFSYNSPLHF.

This clonotype was seen repeatedly, ten times or more. The germline gene is not matched at one end of the junction; a read error may be the cause. This chain connects TRBV2 to TRBJ2-7; weak D call: TRBD2 (6 bases). This CDR3 has 12 amino acids. Germline V gives CDR1 SNHLY, CDR2 FYNNEI. CDR3 residues: CASLGGESYLHF. CDR3 in DNA: TGTGCCAGCCTCGGGGGAGAGTCTTATCTGCACTTC.

This chain joins TRBV24-1 and TRBJ1-5; maybe TRBD1 (5 bases). V was shortened by 2 bases and J by 6 bases, with 19 bases between the two germline ends. Germline V gives CDR1 KGHDR, CDR2 SFDVKD. The CDR3 extends over 17 amino acids. The CDR3 loop is CATSDSGPGLLGQPQHF. CDR3 bases: TGTGCCACCAGTGATTCGGGGCCCGGGCTCCTTGGTCAGCCCCAGCATTTT.

DNA of the CDR3: TGTGCCAGCAGCCAAATTTTCGGGACAGGTTACAATGAGCAGTTCTTC. This sequence encodes CASSQIFGTGYNEQFF. The J gene is TRBJ2-1, the V gene TRBV14; TRBD1 matches at 8 bases. Looked up from germline, CDR1 is SGHDN and CDR2 is FVKESK. CDR3 length: 16 residues. V was pared by 2 bases and J by 4 bases, with 7 bases of the junction left unmatched.